This TCR beta chain was sequenced for a study of cytomegalovirus exposure and HLA in healthy donors. Findings and limits, study-wide: Subsequent analysis showed first-cohort TCR clusters tending to co-occur in over a hundred validation repertoires. In vitro work confirmed that a few CMV-associated chains recognize CMV antigens.

Clones were read by immunoSEQ multiplex PCR, and TCRdb kept only the in-frame ones, dropping some. The table records tens of thousands of clones, roughly 91% of them present only once. Trimming stripped 4 bases from V and 7 bases from J, with 13 bases between. The germline CDR1 and CDR2 sequences are SQVTM and ANQGSEA. This CDR3 contains 12 residues. Remarks on this clone: The antigen is undetermined.

The source is a woman aged 25 to 39 in good health and CMV-seronegative. This chain links TRBV29-1 with TRBJ1-2; D is perhaps TRBD1 (6 bases). The sample consisted of PBMCs. CDR3 sequence (DNA): TGCAGCGTTGTAGGGGGTCGGAGTGGCTACACCTTC. Translated, it gives CSVVGGRSGYTF.